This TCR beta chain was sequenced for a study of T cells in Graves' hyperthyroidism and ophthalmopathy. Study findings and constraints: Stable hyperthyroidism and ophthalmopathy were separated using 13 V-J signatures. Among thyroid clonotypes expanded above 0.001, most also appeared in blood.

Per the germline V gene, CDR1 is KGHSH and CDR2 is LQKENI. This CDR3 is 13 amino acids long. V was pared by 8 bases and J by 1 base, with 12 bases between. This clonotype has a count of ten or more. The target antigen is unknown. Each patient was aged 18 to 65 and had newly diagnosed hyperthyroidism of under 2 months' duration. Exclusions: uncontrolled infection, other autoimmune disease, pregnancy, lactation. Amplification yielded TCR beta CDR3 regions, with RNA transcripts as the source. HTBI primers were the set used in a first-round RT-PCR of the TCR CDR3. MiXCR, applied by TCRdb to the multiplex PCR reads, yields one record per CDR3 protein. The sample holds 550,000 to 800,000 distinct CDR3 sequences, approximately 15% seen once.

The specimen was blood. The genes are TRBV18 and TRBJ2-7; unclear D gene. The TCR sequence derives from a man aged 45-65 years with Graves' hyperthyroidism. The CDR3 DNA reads TGTGCCAGCAGCCCGCCAGGATCCTACGAGCAGTACTTC. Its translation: CASSPPGSYEQYF.